These 18 T cell receptor beta chains originate from one sample sequenced in a study of blood T cells in healthy people across ages. With a J-beta primer mix and a sample-barcoded 5' primer, a second PCR ran about 7 to 12 cycles. MiXCR, applied by TCRdb to the 5' RACE reads, yields one record per CDR3 protein. The sample shows around 1,800,000 distinct CDR3 sequences, 30% to 40% of them seen only once. Input material: blood. All receptors derive from a human donor in good health.

This chain uses TRBV9 with TRBJ2-4; no firm D call. Gene TRBJ2-5 matches the end of the DNA better, so the J call may be wrong. There are 15 residues in the CDR3. The germline CDR1 and CDR2 sequences are SGDLS and YYNGEE. The CDR3 nucleotides read TGTGCCAGCAGCGTATCAATAAGTGGGTTGGAGACCCAGTACTTC. Its translation: CASSVSISGLETQYF.

The chain links TRBV24-1 to TRBJ2-6; 7 bases fit TRBD1. J was trimmed by 0 bases and V by 5 bases; bases with no gene match: 9. Germline loops: CDR1 KGHDR, CDR2 SFDVKD. CDR3 length equals 18 residues. The DNA for the CDR3 is TGTGCCACCAGTGGAGCCGGGACAGCGGTCTCTGGGGCCAACGTCCTGACTTTC. Residues: CATSGAGTAVSGANVLTF.

As regards this clonotype: At one end the junction does not follow the germline gene, possibly because of a read error. The chain uses TRBV7-2 and TRBJ2-3, with a weak D call TRBD1 (6 bases). Germline CDR1 and CDR2: SGHTA and FQGNSA. The CDR3 runs to 17 residues. The CDR3 reads CAGSTTRQEVRGDTQYF. The DNA of the CDR3 is TGTGCCGGCAGCACCACTCGACAGGAGGTTCGTGGAGATACGCAGTATTTT. Full variable domain (remainder filled in from reference TRBV7-2 and TRBJ2-3): GAGVSQSPSNKVTEKGKDVELRCDPISGHTALYWYRQSLGQGLEFLIYFQGNSAPDKSGLPSDRFSAERTGGSVSTLTIQRTQQEDSAVYLCAGSTTRQEVRGDTQYFGPGTRLTVL.

About this clonotype: A junction boundary mismatches the germline segment, possibly from a read error. The V gene is TRBV18, the J gene TRBJ2-1, with 7 bases fitting TRBD1. Germline lookup yields CDR1 KGHSH and CDR2 LQKENI. This CDR3 comprises 15 residues. The CDR3: CTSSRDSLFFDEQFF. CDR3 nucleotide sequence: TGTACCAGCTCACGGGACAGTCTTTTCTTTGATGAGCAGTTCTTC.

This clonotype was seen a handful of times. One end of the junction is discordant with germline, which a read error may explain. This chain joins TRBV4-2 and TRBJ2-5; D may be TRBD2 (5 bases). CDR1 and CDR2 (germline): LGHNA, YNFKEQ. The CDR3 extends over 18 amino acids. CDR3 residues: CASSQVGGQVGVKETQYF. The CDR3, as DNA: TGTGCCAGCAGCCAAGTTGGCGGTCAGGTGGGAGTCAAAGAGACCCAGTATTTC.

This clonotype was seen ten or more times. V and J are TRBV5-6 and TRBJ2-5, with a weak D call TRBD1 (6 bases). V was cut by 0 bases and J by 5 bases, with 20 bases left in between. Germline lookup yields CDR1 SGHDT and CDR2 YYEEEE. This CDR3 is 17 amino acids long. CDR3 nucleotides: TGTGCCAGCAGCTTGGCTGGGGACATTGTTGCTTCGGAGACCCAGTACTTC. This gives the protein CASSLAGDIVASETQYF.

This clonotype was picked up a small number of times. V is TRBV11-2 and J is TRBJ2-5, with a tentative D call TRBD1 (5 bases). This CDR3 is 17 amino acids long. Germline CDR1 is SGHAT and CDR2 is FQNNGV. V lost 0 bases and J 3 bases, leaving 17 bases between the germline ends. CDR3 residues: CASSLDVGLEEKETQYF. The DNA of the CDR3 is TGTGCCAGCAGCTTAGACGTGGGGCTAGAAGAAAAAGAGACCCAGTACTTC.

DNA for the CDR3: TGTGCCAGCATCTCGGGGGGTATCGTGACTGAAGCTTTCTTT. Amino acid sequence: CASISGGIVTEAFF. The chain has TRBV7-2 and TRBJ1-1, with D possibly matching TRBD1 (5 bases). Per germline, CDR1 SGHTA and CDR2 FQGNSA. The V end lost 7 bases, the J end lost 5 bases, and 17 bases lay between the germline ends. This CDR3 is 14 amino acids long.

V and J are TRBV5-1 and TRBJ2-3; D might be TRBD1 or TRBD2, each matching 5 bases. The ends were cut back, 0 bases at V and 0 bases at J, with 14 bases in the middle. Germline CDR1 is SGHRS and CDR2 is YFSETQ. CDR3 length: 17 residues. DNA of the CDR3: TGCGCCAGCAGCTTGGACCAACGGGGCGGTAGCACAGATACGCAGTATTTT. Amino acid sequence: CASSLDQRGGSTDTQYF. Complete variable domain (other parts from reference TRBV5-1 and TRBJ2-3): KAGVTQTPRYLIKTRGQQVTLSCSPISGHRSVSWYQQTPGQGLQFLFEYFSETQRNKGNFPGRFSGRQFSNSRSEMNVSTLELGDSALYLCASSLDQRGGSTDTQYFGPGTRLTVL.

This clonotype was seen more than once but under ten times. The chain couples TRBV7-2 to TRBJ1-2; possibly TRBD1 for D (5 bases). V was pared by 6 bases and J by 3 bases, with 17 bases between. The V gene's germline CDR1 is SGHTA and CDR2 FQGNSA. The CDR3 loop spans 15 amino acids. The CDR3 is CASRPQGASDYGYTF. In DNA form, the CDR3 reads TGTGCCAGCAGACCCCAAGGGGCAAGCGACTATGGCTACACCTTC.

The rearrangement uses TRBV6-2 or TRBV6-3 and TRBJ1-5; 8 bases line up with TRBD1. CDR1 MNHEY and CDR2 SVGEGT come from the germline V gene. Trimming cost V 6 bases and J 7 bases; bases outside gene matches: 11. The CDR3 extends over 15 amino acids. In nucleotides, the CDR3 is TGTGCCAGCAGACCCTTCGACAGGGGATCGCAGCCCCAGCATTTT. As protein: CASRPFDRGSQPQHF.

CDR3 residues: CRVGQGGGYTF. The CDR3 bases are TGCAGAGTGGGGCAGGGAGGTGGCTACACCTTC. V usage is TRBV20-1 and J usage is TRBJ1-2, with D possibly matching TRBD1 (5 bases). Germline V gives CDR1 DFQATT, CDR2 SNEGSKA (reference sequence). This CDR3 region has 11 residues.

DNA of the CDR3: TGTGCCAGCACCGCGACAGGGGGCTACGAGCAGTACTTC. Translated: CASTATGGYEQYF. The chain employs TRBV6-5 and TRBJ2-7; 9 positions agree with TRBD1. The V and J ends lost 7 bases and 3 bases, in that order; junction bases with no gene match: 4. The CDR3 consists of 13 residues. CDR1 is MNHEY, CDR2 SVGAGI, per germline.

This clonotype turned up a few times. The chain uses TRBV5-5 and TRBJ2-7; maybe TRBD1 (6 bases). V lost 7 bases, J lost 0 bases, and 14 bases lay in between. This CDR3 region has 14 residues. CDR1 is SGHKS, CDR2 YYEKEE, per germline (reference sequence). CDR3 in DNA: TGTGCCAGCCGAGGGGGTGTGAGCTCCTACGAGCAGTACTTC. Translated, it gives CASRGGVSSYEQYF.

This clonotype was observed many times. The chain employs TRBV10-3 and TRBJ2-7; TRBD1 agrees at 9 bases. The CDR3 runs 14 residues. Germline-derived CDR1 and CDR2 are ENHRY and SYGVKD. Trimming removed 5 bases from V and 3 bases from J; junction bases left unmatched: 5. The CDR3 DNA reads as TGTGCCATCAGTCAATCGGGACAGGGCTACGAGCAGTACTTC. It yields the protein CAISQSGQGYEQYF.

The V and J genes are TRBV10-3 and TRBJ2-5, with TRBD2 matching over 9 bases. The V and J ends lost 5 bases and 2 bases, in that order; junction bases with no gene match: 3. Per germline, CDR1 ENHRY and CDR2 SYGVKD. The CDR3 is 14 residues long. The DNA of the CDR3 is TGTGCCATCAGTAGCGGGGGGACGCAAGAGACCCAGTACTTC. This encodes CAISSGGTQETQYF.

In this sample, this clonotype turned up a few times. The rearrangement joins TRBV5-1 to TRBJ1-1, with D uncertain. V was shortened by 0 bases and J by 9 bases, with 12 bases between the two germline ends. The CDR3 runs to 13 residues. CDR1 and CDR2 (germline): SGHRS, YFSETQ. This CDR3 is CASSLASDPKAFF. CDR3 DNA sequence: TGCGCCAGCAGCTTGGCCTCGGATCCTAAAGCTTTCTTT.

The chain is built from TRBV4-2 and TRBJ1-5; a weak D match, TRBD1 (5 bases). V lost 3 bases, J lost 0 bases, and 15 bases lay in between. This CDR3 contains 17 residues. CDR1 is LGHNA and CDR2 is YNFKEQ in the germline V gene. In DNA, the CDR3 is TGTGCCAGCAGCCAGGGAGGGGCGCAACGTAGCAATCAGCCCCAGCATTTT. It encodes CASSQGGAQRSNQPQHF.